This TCR beta chain was found in a study of shared clonotypes between healthy human individuals. There are 15 residues in the CDR3. J gave up 3 bases and V 2 bases, and 6 bases lay outside the gene matches. Germline-derived CDR1 and CDR2 are SGHVS and FQNEAQ. Execution of the assay was at deep level. Libraries were prepared by immunoSEQ multiplex PCR; TCRdb keeps only in-frame clonotypes and omits some of them. The table lists about 480,000 clones, approximately 79% of them singletons, with around 12% in the top ten. The clonotype originates from a woman aged 35 to 49 in good health. Some clones in this sample may be carry-over from other donors' samples. The specimen was PBMCs. V and J are TRBV7-8 and TRBJ2-7, with 8 bases that match TRBD1. CDR3 bases: TGTGCCAGCAGCTTACCGACAGGGGAGTACTACGAGCAGTACTTC. Its translation: CASSLPTGEYYEQYF.